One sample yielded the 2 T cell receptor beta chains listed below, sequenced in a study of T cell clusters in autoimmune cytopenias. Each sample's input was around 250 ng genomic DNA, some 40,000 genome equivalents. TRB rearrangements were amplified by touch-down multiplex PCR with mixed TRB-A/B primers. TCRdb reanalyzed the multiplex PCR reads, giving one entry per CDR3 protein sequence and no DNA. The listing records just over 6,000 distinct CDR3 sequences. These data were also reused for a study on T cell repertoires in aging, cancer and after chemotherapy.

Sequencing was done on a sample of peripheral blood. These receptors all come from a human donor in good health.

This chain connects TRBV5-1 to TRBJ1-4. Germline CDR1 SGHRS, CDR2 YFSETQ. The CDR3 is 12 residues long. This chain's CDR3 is CASSFLGEKLFF.

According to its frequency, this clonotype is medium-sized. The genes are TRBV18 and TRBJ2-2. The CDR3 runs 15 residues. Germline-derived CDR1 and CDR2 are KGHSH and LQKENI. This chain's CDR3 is CASSVQIQNTGELFF.